The 24 T cell receptor beta chains below were found in one sample sequenced in a study of T-cell memory formation after mild COVID-19. From the 5' RACE reads, TCRdb called clonotypes with MiXCR, one entry per CDR3 protein. The sample has 240,000 or so distinct CDR3 sequences, roughly 9.4% seen once; the top ten hold around 20%. The sample taken for sequencing was PBMCs or a T cell subset sorted from them (not recorded which). The receptors were gathered from a man aged 18 to 35 who had mild COVID-19 (a few samples of this study predate the infection). Cell type and time point are not known.

This clonotype was detected ten times or more. The rearrangement uses TRBV12-3 or TRBV12-4 and TRBJ1-2, with D maybe TRBD1 (5 bases). The V end was cut by 4 bases, the J end by 3 bases, with 9 bases between. The CDR3 is 13 residues long. Written as DNA, the CDR3 is TGTGCCAGCAGTTCCGGCAGGGACTATGGCTACACCTTC. Protein product: CASSSGRDYGYTF.

The table lists this clonotype with a few counts. The genes are TRBV5-1 and TRBJ1-2; D uncertain. V lost 1 base, J lost 3 bases, and 7 bases lay in between. The CDR3 is made up of 13 amino acids. From germline, CDR1 is SGHRS and CDR2 YFSETQ. The CDR3 coding sequence is TGCGCCAGCAGCTTGAACGGGGACTATGGCTACACCTTC. Translation gives CASSLNGDYGYTF.

This clonotype was found a few times. The rearrangement joins TRBV7-9 to TRBJ2-3; D not certain. V lost 4 bases to trimming and J lost 4 bases, with 9 bases between them. Germline CDR1 SEHNR, CDR2 FQNEAQ (reference sequence). The CDR3 is 13 residues long. CDR3 protein: CASSSHNPDTQYF. The CDR3 DNA sequence: TGTGCCAGCAGCTCTCATAATCCAGATACGCAGTATTTT.

The chain has TRBV4-3 and TRBJ2-1; a possible D gene is TRBD1 (6 bases). Germline V gene sequence: CDR1 LGHNA, CDR2 YSLEER. Trimming shortened V by 2 bases and J by 4 bases, and 9 bases separated the two germline ends. The CDR3 is made up of 14 amino acids. CDR3 DNA: TGCGCCAGCAGCCAAAGGGGGTCGTACAATGAGCAGTTCTTC. Translated: CASSQRGSYNEQFF.

This clonotype occurred many times. CDR3 bases: TGCGCCAGCAGCTTAGCCGGGAGTGAGACTGAAGCTTTCTTT. This sequence encodes CASSLAGSETEAFF. The chain employs TRBV5-1 and TRBJ1-1; D unclear. The germline gives CDR1 SGHRS, CDR2 YFSETQ. This CDR3 has 14 amino acids. Between the trimmed V and J ends, which lost 2 bases and 5 bases, there was a span of 13 bases.

The J gene is TRBJ2-5, the V gene TRBV2, with D unclear. The CDR3 contains 16 residues. Between the trimmed V and J ends, which lost 0 bases and 1 base, there was a span of 12 bases. Germline lookup yields CDR1 SNHLY and CDR2 FYNNEI. Here the CDR3 DNA reads TGTGCCAGCAGTGAAGCGATGGTGGGCCCCCAAGAGACCCAGTACTTC. It encodes CASSEAMVGPQETQYF.

Notes on this clonotype: This may come from a read error, since a much larger clone is one base off. The CDR3 DNA is TGCGCCAGCAGATTGAACGGGGCTGGAAACACCATATATTTT. Protein sequence: CASRLNGAGNTIYF. The V and J genes are TRBV5-1 and TRBJ1-3, with D unclear. The CDR3 consists of 14 residues. Per germline, CDR1 SGHRS and CDR2 YFSETQ. Trimming took off 5 bases at V and 2 bases at J, with 11 bases between the two ends.

This chain joins TRBV7-6 and TRBJ1-2; TRBD1 agrees at 10 bases. Germline-derived CDR1 and CDR2 are SGHVS and FNYEAQ. The V segment lost 4 bases and the J segment 7 bases; nucleotides outside the gene matches: 3. The CDR3 runs 13 residues. CDR3 DNA sequence: TGTGCCAGCAGCTCGGGACAGGGGATTGGCTACACCTTC. This translates into CASSSGQGIGYTF. Full variable domain (outside the CDR3, taken from reference TRBV7-6 and TRBJ1-2): GAGVSQSPRYKVTKRGQDVALRCDPISGHVSLYWYRQALGQGPEFLTYFNYEAQQDKSGLPNDRFSAERPEGSISTLTIQRTEQRDSAMYRCASSSGQGIGYTFGSGTRLTVV.

This clonotype was seen many times. V is TRBV9 and J is TRBJ2-1; TRBD1 matches 8 bases. Germline loops: CDR1 SGDLS, CDR2 YYNGEE. With 1 base clipped from V and 7 bases from J, the junction kept 7 bases outside the gene matches. This CDR3 contains 15 residues. This CDR3 is CASSVMGQAINEQFF. CDR3 in DNA: TGTGCCAGCAGCGTAATGGGACAGGCAATTAATGAGCAGTTCTTC.

This clonotype was found many times. The CDR3 loop is CASSLIVPFFQETQYF. The CDR3 bases are TGTGCCAGCAGCTTAATAGTGCCGTTTTTCCAAGAGACCCAGTACTTC. This rearrangement joins TRBV7-2 to TRBJ2-5; no clear D gene. V gave up 2 bases and J gave up 1 base, with 14 bases separating them. From germline, CDR1 is SGHTA and CDR2 FQGNSA. The CDR3 runs 16 residues.

The J gene is TRBJ2-1, the V gene TRBV18, with 14 bases identical to TRBD2. The CDR3 totals 15 residues. In germline, CDR1 is KGHSH, CDR2 LQKENI. With 3 bases clipped from V and 9 bases from J, the junction kept 4 bases outside the gene matches. CDR3 in amino acids: CASSPRTSGGTEQFF. The CDR3 nucleotides are TGTGCCAGCTCACCCAGGACTAGCGGGGGGACTGAGCAGTTCTTC. Using reference TRBV18 and TRBJ2-1 for the parts outside the CDR3, the full variable domain is NAGVMQNPRHLVRRRGQEARLRCSPMKGHSHVYWYRQLPEEGLKFMVYLQKENIIDESGMPKERFSAEFPKEGPSILRIQQVVRGDSAAYFCASSPRTSGGTEQFFGPGTRLTVL.

The rearrangement uses TRBV4-2 and TRBJ2-6, with a tentative D call TRBD2 (7 bases). The CDR3 is 17 amino acids. Deletions cut 4 bases from V and 0 bases from J, with 13 bases between. In germline, CDR1 is LGHNA, CDR2 YNFKEQ. DNA of the CDR3: TGTGCCAGCAGCCCGGGGGGCTCCTCCTCTGGGGCCAACGTCCTGACTTTC. Translating gives CASSPGGSSSGANVLTF.

A few counts support this clonotype. The V gene is TRBV7-9, the J gene TRBJ1-2; D is undetermined. Germline V gene data show CDR1 as SEHNR and CDR2 as FQNEAQ (reference sequence). This CDR3 is 14 amino acids long. V was clipped by 5 bases and J by 3 bases, with 13 bases between them. In DNA, the CDR3 is TGTGCCAGCAGCGGAGACGGGTCCTACTATGGCTACACCTTC. Residues: CASSGDGSYYGYTF.

The genes are TRBV10-3 and TRBJ2-7; 8 bases fit TRBD2. Germline CDR1 reads ENHRY; CDR2 reads SYGVKD. V was pared by 6 bases and J by 6 bases, with 13 bases of the junction left unmatched. The CDR3 consists of 15 residues. CDR3 in amino acids: CAIRKAGAGPSEQYF. The CDR3 nucleotides are TGTGCCATCAGGAAAGCGGGGGCCGGACCGAGCGAGCAGTACTTC.

This clonotype was detected only a few times. The chain is built from TRBV6-4 and TRBJ2-6; the match to TRBD1 covers 10 bases. The CDR3 runs 16 residues. Germline loops: CDR1 MRHNA, CDR2 SNTAGT. V dropped 5 bases and J dropped 4; count of bases not matched to a gene: 5. DNA for the CDR3: TGTGCCAGCAGTCGGACAGGGGGAGCGGGGGCCAACGTCCTGACTTTC. It translates to CASSRTGGAGANVLTF.

V and J are TRBV20-1 and TRBJ2-7; D is undetermined. This CDR3 contains 11 residues. Per germline, CDR1 DFQATT and CDR2 SNEGSKA (reference sequence). V was clipped by 2 bases and J by 4 bases, with 6 bases between them. CDR3 protein: CSARRQYEQYV. CDR3 bases: TGCAGTGCTAGACGTCAGTACGAGCAGTACGTC.

This chain joins TRBV19 and TRBJ1-5; D may be TRBD1 (6 bases). Trimming left V 5 bases short and J 7 bases short, with 21 bases between. CDR1 and CDR2 from the germline V gene are LNHDA and SQIVND (reference sequence). The CDR3 is 16 residues long. CDR3: CASSDRYVGGHQPQHF. CDR3 bases: TGTGCCAGTAGTGATAGGTATGTCGGGGGGCACCAGCCCCAGCATTTT.

This rearrangement joins TRBV3-1 to TRBJ2-3, with no clear D. Trimming cost V 1 base and J 3 bases, with 11 bases left between them. CDR1 and CDR2 (germline): LGHDT, YNNKEL (reference sequence). The CDR3 is 15 amino acids. The CDR3 reads CASSQGVLFTDTQYF. The CDR3, as DNA: TGTGCCAGCAGCCAAGGGGTCCTGTTTACAGATACGCAGTATTTT.

The DNA of the CDR3 is TGCGCCAGCAGCCAAGAATGGGCGAGGGGGCAAAACTATGGCTACACCTTC. It translates to CASSQEWARGQNYGYTF. The chain links TRBV4-3 to TRBJ1-2; TRBD1 matches 7 bases. This CDR3 contains 17 residues. J gave up 2 bases and V 0 bases, and 9 bases lay outside the gene matches. Germline V gene lookup returns CDR1 LGHNA and CDR2 YSLEER.

V usage is TRBV4-1 and J usage is TRBJ2-3, with a possible D match to TRBD2 (5 bases). Germline loops: CDR1 MGHRA, CDR2 YSYEKL. V shed 5 bases and J shed 8 bases, with 17 bases lying between them. The CDR3 sequence is 14 residues long. CDR3 DNA sequence: TGCGCCAGCAGCGTGACGCCTGCGGGTGGTACGCAGTATTTT. Its protein product is CASSVTPAGGTQYF.

This clonotype was counted at least ten times. In DNA, the CDR3 is TGCGCCAGCAGCCAAGAGGCGGAAGTCGGGGAAAAACTGTTTTTT. Translating it yields CASSQEAEVGEKLFF. The chain employs TRBV4-3 and TRBJ1-4; D not certain. Trimming left V 0 bases short and J 8 bases short, with 13 bases between. CDR3 length equals 15 residues. The V gene's germline CDR1 is LGHNA and CDR2 YSLEER.

The chain is built from TRBV6-6 and TRBJ1-1, with D unclear. Trimming took off 5 bases at V and 0 bases at J, with 13 bases between the two ends. Germline-derived CDR1 and CDR2 are MNHNY and SVGAGI (reference sequence). This CDR3 spans 15 amino acids. The CDR3 protein is CASSPVGRLNTEAFF. For the CDR3, the DNA is TGTGCCAGCAGTCCTGTAGGACGATTGAACACTGAAGCTTTCTTT.

In this sample, this clonotype turned up a few times. This chain connects TRBV5-1 to TRBJ2-3; 16 nucleotides agree with TRBD2. The CDR3 contains 17 residues. Losses at the gene ends were 4 bases for V and 3 bases for J; bases not matched to a gene: 5. Germline V gene lookup returns CDR1 SGHRS and CDR2 YFSETQ. The DNA of the CDR3 is TGCGCCAGCAGCCGCGCGGGACTAGCGGGGGGGACAGATACGCAGTATTTT. It codes for CASSRAGLAGGTDTQYF.

The chain is built from TRBV6-5 and TRBJ1-6, with a possible D match to TRBD1 (6 bases). The CDR3 consists of 17 residues. Germline V gives CDR1 MNHEY, CDR2 SVGAGI. Trimming took 0 bases from V and 11 from J, leaving 20 bases between them. The CDR3 is CASSYSPQGGEDPPLHF. The CDR3 region has the DNA TGTGCCAGCAGTTACTCGCCACAGGGCGGAGAAGATCCACCCCTCCACTTT.